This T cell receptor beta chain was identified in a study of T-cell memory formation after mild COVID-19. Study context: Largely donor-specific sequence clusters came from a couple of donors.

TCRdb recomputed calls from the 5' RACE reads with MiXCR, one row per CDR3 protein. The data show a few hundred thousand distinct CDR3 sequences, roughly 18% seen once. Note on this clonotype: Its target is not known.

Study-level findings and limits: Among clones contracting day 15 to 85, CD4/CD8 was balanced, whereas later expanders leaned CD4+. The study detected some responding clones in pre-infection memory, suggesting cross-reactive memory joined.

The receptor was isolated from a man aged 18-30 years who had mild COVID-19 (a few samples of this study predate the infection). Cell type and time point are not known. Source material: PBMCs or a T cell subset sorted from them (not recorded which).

CDR3 DNA sequence: TGTGCCAGCAGCCTAATAGGCGGATTTACCTACGACGGCTCTGGGGCCAACGTCCTGACTTTC. It specifies CASSLIGGFTYDGSGANVLTF. V gene TRBV14 combines with J gene TRBJ2-6, with D uncertain. The CDR3 consists of 21 residues. V was pared by 4 bases and J by 0 bases, with 25 bases between. In germline, CDR1 is SGHDN, CDR2 FVKESK.